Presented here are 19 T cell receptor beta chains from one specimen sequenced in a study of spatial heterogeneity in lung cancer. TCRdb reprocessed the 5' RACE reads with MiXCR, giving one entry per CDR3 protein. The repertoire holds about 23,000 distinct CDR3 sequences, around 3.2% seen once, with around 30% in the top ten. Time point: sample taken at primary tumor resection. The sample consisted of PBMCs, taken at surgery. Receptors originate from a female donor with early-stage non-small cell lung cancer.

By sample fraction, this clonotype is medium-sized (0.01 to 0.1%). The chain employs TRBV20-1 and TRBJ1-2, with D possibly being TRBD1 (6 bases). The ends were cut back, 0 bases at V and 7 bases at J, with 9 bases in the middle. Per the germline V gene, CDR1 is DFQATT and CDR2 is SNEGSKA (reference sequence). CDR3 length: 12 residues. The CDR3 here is CSAREGAIGYTF. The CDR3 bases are TGCAGTGCTAGAGAGGGGGCAATTGGCTACACCTTC.

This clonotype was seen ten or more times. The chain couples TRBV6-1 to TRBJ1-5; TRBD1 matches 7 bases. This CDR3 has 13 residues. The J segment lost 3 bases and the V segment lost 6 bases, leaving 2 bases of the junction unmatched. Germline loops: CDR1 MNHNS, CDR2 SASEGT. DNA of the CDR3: TGTGCCAGCAGGGGACAGATCAATCAGCCCCAGCATTTT. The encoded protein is CASRGQINQPQHF.

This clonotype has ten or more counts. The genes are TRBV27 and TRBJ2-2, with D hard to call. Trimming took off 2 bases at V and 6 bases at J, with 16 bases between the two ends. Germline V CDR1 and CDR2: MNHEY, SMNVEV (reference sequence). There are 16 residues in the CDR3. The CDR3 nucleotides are TGTGCCAGCAGTTTAGGTTGGCAACGAACCGCCGGGGAGCTGTTTTTT. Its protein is CASSLGWQRTAGELFF.

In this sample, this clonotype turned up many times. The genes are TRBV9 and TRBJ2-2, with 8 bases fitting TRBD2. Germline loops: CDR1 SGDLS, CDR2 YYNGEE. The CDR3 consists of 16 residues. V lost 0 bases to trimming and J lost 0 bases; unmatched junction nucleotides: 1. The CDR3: CASSVAGGANTGELFF. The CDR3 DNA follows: TGTGCCAGCAGCGTAGCGGGGGGGGCGAACACCGGGGAGCTGTTTTTT.

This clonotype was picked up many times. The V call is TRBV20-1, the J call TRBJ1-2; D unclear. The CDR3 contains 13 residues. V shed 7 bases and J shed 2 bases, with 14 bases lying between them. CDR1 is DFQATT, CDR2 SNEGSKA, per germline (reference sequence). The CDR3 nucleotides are TGCAGTGGTCTAGCCCCGGGGAACTATGGCTACACCTTC. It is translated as CSGLAPGNYGYTF.

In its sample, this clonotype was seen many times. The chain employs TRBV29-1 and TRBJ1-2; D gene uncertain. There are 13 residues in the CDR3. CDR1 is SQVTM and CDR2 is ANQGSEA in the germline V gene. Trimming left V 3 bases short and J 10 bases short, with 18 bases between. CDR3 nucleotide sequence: TGCAGCGTTGACCAACTTACGCTTGAGGACTACACCTTC. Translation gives CSVDQLTLEDYTF.

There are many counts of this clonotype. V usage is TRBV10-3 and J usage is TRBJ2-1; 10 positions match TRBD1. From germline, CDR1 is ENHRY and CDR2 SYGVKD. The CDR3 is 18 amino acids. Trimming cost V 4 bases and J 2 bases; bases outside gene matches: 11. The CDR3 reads CAISGADRTGGPYNEQFF. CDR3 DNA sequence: TGTGCCATCAGTGGGGCGGATAGGACAGGGGGTCCCTACAATGAGCAGTTCTTC.

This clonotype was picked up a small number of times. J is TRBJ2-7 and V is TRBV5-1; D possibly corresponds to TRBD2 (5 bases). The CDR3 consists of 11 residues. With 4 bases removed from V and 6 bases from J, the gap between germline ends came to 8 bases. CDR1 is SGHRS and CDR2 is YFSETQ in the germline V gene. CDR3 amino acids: CASSGEGEQYF. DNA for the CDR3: TGCGCCAGCAGCGGAGAGGGCGAGCAGTACTTC.

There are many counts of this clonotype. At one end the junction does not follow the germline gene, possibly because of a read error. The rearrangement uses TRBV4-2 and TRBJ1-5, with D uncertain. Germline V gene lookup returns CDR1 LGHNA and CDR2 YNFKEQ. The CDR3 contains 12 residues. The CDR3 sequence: CASSKEDQPQHF. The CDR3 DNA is TGTGCCAGCAGCAAAGAGGATCAGCCCCAGCATTTT.

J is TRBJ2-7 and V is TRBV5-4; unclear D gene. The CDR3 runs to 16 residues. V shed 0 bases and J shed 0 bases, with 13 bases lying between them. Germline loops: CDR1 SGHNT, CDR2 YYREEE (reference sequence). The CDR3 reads CASSLAVAGSSYEQYF. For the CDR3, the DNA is TGTGCCAGCAGCTTGGCGGTGGCAGGTAGCTCCTACGAGCAGTACTTC. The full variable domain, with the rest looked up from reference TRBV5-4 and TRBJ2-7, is ETGVTQSPTHLIKTRGQQVTLRCSSQSGHNTVSWYQQALGQGPQFIFQYYREEENGRGNFPPRFSGLQFPNYSSELNVNALELDDSALYLCASSLAVAGSSYEQYFGPGTRLTVT.

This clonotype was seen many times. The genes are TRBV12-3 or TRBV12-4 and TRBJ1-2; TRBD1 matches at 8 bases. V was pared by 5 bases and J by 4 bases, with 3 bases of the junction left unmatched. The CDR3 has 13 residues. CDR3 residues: CASSQDRAYGYTF. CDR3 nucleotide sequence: TGTGCCAGCAGTCAGGACAGGGCCTATGGCTACACCTTC.

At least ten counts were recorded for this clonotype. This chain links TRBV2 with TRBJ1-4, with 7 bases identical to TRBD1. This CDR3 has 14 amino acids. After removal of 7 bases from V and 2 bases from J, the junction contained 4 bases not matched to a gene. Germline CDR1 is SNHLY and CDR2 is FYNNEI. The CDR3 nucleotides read TGTGCCAGCATAGCGGGACAGACTAATGAAAAACTGTTTTTT. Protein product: CASIAGQTNEKLFF.

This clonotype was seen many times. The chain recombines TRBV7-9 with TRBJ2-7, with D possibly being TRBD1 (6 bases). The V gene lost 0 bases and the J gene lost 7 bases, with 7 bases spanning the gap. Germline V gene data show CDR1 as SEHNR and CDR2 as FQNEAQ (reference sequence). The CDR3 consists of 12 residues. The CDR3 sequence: CASSLAGQEQYF. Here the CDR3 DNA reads TGTGCCAGCAGCTTAGCCGGACAGGAGCAGTACTTC.

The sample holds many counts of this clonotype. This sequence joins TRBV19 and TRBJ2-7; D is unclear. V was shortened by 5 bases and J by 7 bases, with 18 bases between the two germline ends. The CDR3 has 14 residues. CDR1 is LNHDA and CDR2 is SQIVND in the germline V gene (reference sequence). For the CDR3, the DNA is TGTGCCAGTAGTCCACAGAACCCCCGGGCGGAGCAGTACTTC. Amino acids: CASSPQNPRAEQYF.

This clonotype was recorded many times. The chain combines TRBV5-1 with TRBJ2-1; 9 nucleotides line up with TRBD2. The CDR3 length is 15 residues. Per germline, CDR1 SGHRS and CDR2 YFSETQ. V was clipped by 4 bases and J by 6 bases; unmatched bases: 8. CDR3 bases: TGCGCCAGCAGCGGACCTAGCGGGATTCCCAATGAGCAGTTCTTC. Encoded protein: CASSGPSGIPNEQFF.

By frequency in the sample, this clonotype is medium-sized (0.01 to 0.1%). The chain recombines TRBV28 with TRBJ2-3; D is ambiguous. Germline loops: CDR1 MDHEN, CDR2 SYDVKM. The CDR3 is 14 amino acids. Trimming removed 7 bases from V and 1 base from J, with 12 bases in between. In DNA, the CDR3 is TGTGCCAGCACAAGCGTGGGTGGCACAGATACGCAGTATTTT. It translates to CASTSVGGTDTQYF.

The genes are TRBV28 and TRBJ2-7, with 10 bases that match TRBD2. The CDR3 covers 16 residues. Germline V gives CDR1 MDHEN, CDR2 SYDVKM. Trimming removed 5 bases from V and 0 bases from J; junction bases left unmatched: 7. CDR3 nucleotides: TGTGCCAGCAGTCCGCCGCGGACTAGCGGCTCCTACGAGCAGTACTTC. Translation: CASSPPRTSGSYEQYF.

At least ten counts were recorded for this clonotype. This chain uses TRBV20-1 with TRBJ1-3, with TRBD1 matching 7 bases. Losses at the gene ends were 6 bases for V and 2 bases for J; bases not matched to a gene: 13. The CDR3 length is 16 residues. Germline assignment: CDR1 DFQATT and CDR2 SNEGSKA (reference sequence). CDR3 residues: CSASVPDRQAGNTIYF. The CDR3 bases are TGCAGTGCGAGCGTCCCGGACAGGCAGGCTGGAAACACCATATATTTT.

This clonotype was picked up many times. The DNA of the CDR3 is TGCAGTTCTCGTGGCGGGTACAATGAGCAGTTCTTC. Translation gives CSSRGGYNEQFF. J is TRBJ2-1 and V is TRBV20-1, with D possibly matching TRBD2 (5 bases). This CDR3 is built from 12 residues. V lost 8 bases, J lost 4 bases, and 12 bases lay in between. From germline, CDR1 is DFQATT and CDR2 SNEGSKA (reference sequence).